The 20 T cell receptor beta chains below all came from one sample that was sequenced in a study of cytotoxic CD8 clonotypes in ibrutinib-treated CLL. The data were produced by immunoSEQ multiplex PCR, yet TCRdb's version contains in-frame clones alone and is incomplete. Of around 20,000 clones in the sample, over 75% were seen once. This material consisted of PBMCs, taken before ibrutinib treatment. These receptor sequences come from a human donor with chronic lymphocytic leukemia.

This clone was observed a handful of times. This chain links TRBV15 with TRBJ2-5; D is unclear. V lost 5 bases and J lost 2, with 9 bases in between. The germline CDR1 and CDR2 sequences are LNHNV and YYDKDF (reference sequence). This CDR3 has 13 amino acids. The CDR3 bases are TGTGCCACCAGCTTCACTACACAAGAGACCCAGTACTTC. It encodes CATSFTTQETQYF. The complete variable domain, with remaining parts taken from reference TRBV15 and TRBJ2-5, reads DAMVIQNPRYQVTQFGKPVTLSCSQTLNHNVMYWYQQKSSQAPKLLFHYYDKDFNNEADTPDNFQSRRPNTSFCFLDIRSPGLGDTAMYLCATSFTTQETQYFGPGTRLLVL.

The chain recombines TRBV4-3 with TRBJ2-7, with D possibly TRBD1 on 5 matching bases. This CDR3 contains 15 residues. Germline V lookup: CDR1 LGHNA, CDR2 YSLEER. Trimming cost V 0 bases and J 2 bases, with 11 bases left between them. CDR3 sequence reads: CASSQESRGTYEQYF. The CDR3 bases are TGCGCCAGCAGCCAAGAGTCTAGGGGTACCTACGAGCAGTACTTC.

The chain uses TRBV27 and TRBJ2-2, with D perhaps matching TRBD1 or TRBD2 (6 bases each). V gave up 2 bases and J gave up 1 base, with 8 bases separating them. Germline CDR1 is MNHEY and CDR2 is SMNVEV (reference sequence). The CDR3 is made up of 15 amino acids. The CDR3 DNA reads TGTGCCAGCAGTTTACGGGGGCAGAACACCGGGGAGCTGTTTTTT. Translation: CASSLRGQNTGELFF.

Notes on this clone: This could be a read error, since a much larger clone is one nucleotide away. The J gene is TRBJ2-7, the V gene TRBV27; D not resolved. The germline V gene has CDR1 MNHEY and CDR2 SMNVEV (reference sequence). The CDR3 is made up of 11 amino acids. The CDR3 region is CASSLGYGQYF. In DNA form, the CDR3 reads TGTGCCAGCAGTTTAGGCTACGGGCAGTACTTC.

This sequence joins TRBV9 and TRBJ2-5; the D gene is possibly TRBD1 (7 bases). Trimming removed 0 bases at V and 2 bases at J, with 23 bases between. The CDR3 runs 19 residues. CDR1 is SGDLS and CDR2 is YYNGEE in the germline V gene. This CDR3 is CASSVGAAHRGGGQETQYF. The CDR3 DNA sequence: TGTGCCAGCAGCGTAGGGGCAGCCCACAGGGGAGGTGGGCAAGAGACCCAGTACTTC.

This chain links TRBV25-1 with TRBJ1-4, with 7 bases fitting TRBD1. V dropped 5 bases and J dropped 8; count of bases not matched to a gene: 11. In germline, CDR1 is MGHDK, CDR2 SYGVNS. The length of the CDR3 is 15 residues. Here the CDR3 reads CASSPQGVGGEKLFF. In DNA form, the CDR3 reads TGTGCCAGCAGTCCTCAGGGGGTTGGGGGGGAAAAACTGTTTTTT. Drawing the rest from reference TRBV25-1 and TRBJ1-4, the complete variable domain is EADIYQTPRYLVIGTGKKITLECSQTMGHDKMYWYQQDPGMELHLIHYSYGVNSTEKGDLSSESTVSRIRTEHFPLTLESARPSHTSQYLCASSPQGVGGEKLFFGSGTQLSVL.

The chain uses TRBV5-4 and TRBJ2-3, with 15 bases identical to TRBD2. The germline CDR1 and CDR2 sequences are SGHNT and YYREEE (reference sequence). The V segment lost 2 bases and the J segment 0 bases; nucleotides outside the gene matches: 7. The CDR3 has 19 amino acids. The CDR3, as DNA: TGTGCCAGCAGCTTCAGTGGACTAGCGGGGGGGAGCAGCACAGATACGCAGTATTTT. Translated, it gives CASSFSGLAGGSSTDTQYF.

This chain joins TRBV27 and TRBJ2-7; possibly TRBD1 for D (6 bases). The CDR3 sequence is 14 residues long. Germline CDR1 MNHEY, CDR2 SMNVEV (reference sequence). The ends were cut back, 5 bases at V and 3 bases at J, with 14 bases in the middle. CDR3 nucleotide sequence: TGTGCCAGCAGTCCGCGGACAGATGGCTACGAGCAGTACTTC. Protein: CASSPRTDGYEQYF.

This chain connects TRBV18 to TRBJ1-5; D unclear. CDR3 size: 14 residues. The V gene's germline CDR1 is KGHSH and CDR2 LQKENI. V was trimmed by 3 bases and J by 6 bases, leaving 12 bases between them. The CDR3 DNA reads TGTGCCAGCTCACCGCGGCCTGTGGGTCAGCCCCAGCATTTT. This gives the protein CASSPRPVGQPQHF.

The V and J genes are TRBV7-9 and TRBJ1-3, with D unresolved. The CDR3 covers 12 residues. V lost 1 base, J lost 7 bases, and 5 bases lay in between. CDR1 SEHNR and CDR2 FQNEAQ come from the germline V gene (reference sequence). The CDR3 region is CASSLDLNTIYF. The CDR3 nucleotides are TGTGCCAGCAGCTTAGACCTGAACACCATATATTTT. Based on the CDR3 plus reference TRBV7-9 and TRBJ1-3, the full variable domain is DTGVSQNPRHKITKRGQNVTFRCDPISEHNRLYWYRQTLGQGPEFLTYFQNEAQLEKSRLLSDRFSAERPKGSFSTLEIQRTEQGDSAMYLCASSLDLNTIYFGEGSWLTVV.

The chain combines TRBV6-6 with TRBJ1-2; D call uncertain. V shed 6 bases and J shed 8 bases, with 22 bases lying between them. Germline CDR1 reads MNHNY; CDR2 reads SVGAGI (reference sequence). This CDR3 spans 15 amino acids. This chain's CDR3 is CASRPHESARVGYTF. The DNA for the CDR3 is TGTGCCAGCAGACCACACGAGTCCGCGAGGGTCGGCTACACCTTC.

The CDR3 DNA sequence: TGTGCCAGCAGCCTCGACAAAGACGAGCAGTACTTC. This sequence encodes CASSLDKDEQYF. The chain has TRBV7-9 and TRBJ2-7; D gene unclear. The CDR3 has 12 residues. The germline gives CDR1 SEHNR, CDR2 FQNEAQ (reference sequence). Trimming shortened V by 5 bases and J by 5 bases, and 10 bases separated the two germline ends.

The gene calls are TRBV27 and TRBJ2-5; 10 positions match TRBD1. Germline assignment: CDR1 MNHEY and CDR2 SMNVEV (reference sequence). CDR3 length: 15 amino acids. V shed 0 bases, J shed 4 bases, and the junction held 2 bases outside the gene matches. The DNA of the CDR3 is TGTGCCAGCAGTTTATCGTGGGACAGGGGAGAGACCCAGTACTTC. Encoded protein: CASSLSWDRGETQYF.

V usage is TRBV14 and J usage is TRBJ1-3, with D perhaps matching TRBD1 (5 bases). The CDR3 runs 14 residues. V was pared by 2 bases and J by 3 bases, with 8 bases between. Germline V CDR1 and CDR2: SGHDN, FVKESK. CDR3 DNA sequence: TGTGCCAGCAGCCAACAGGGAGGTGGAAACACCATATATTTT. It translates to CASSQQGGGNTIYF.

The genes are TRBV15 and TRBJ2-5; D not certain. Between the trimmed V and J ends, which lost 3 bases and 5 bases, there was a span of 10 bases. This CDR3 has 13 residues. Germline V gene sequence: CDR1 LNHNV, CDR2 YYDKDF (reference sequence). CDR3 sequence (DNA): TGTGCCACCAGCAGTCGGTTTTGGGAGACCCAGTACTTC. It is translated as CATSSRFWETQYF.

The rearrangement links TRBV5-1 to TRBJ1-2; 8 bases match TRBD1. J was trimmed by 6 bases and V by 4 bases; bases with no gene match: 8. Germline lookup yields CDR1 SGHRS and CDR2 YFSETQ. This CDR3 spans 14 amino acids. The CDR3 nucleotides read TGCGCCAGCAGCGCCCGGACAGGGAATGATGGCTACACCTTC. Translation: CASSARTGNDGYTF.

This clone was observed once. The rearrangement uses TRBV12-5 and TRBJ2-3, with TRBD2 identical over 11 bases. The CDR3 is 17 residues long. The V and J ends lost 1 base and 4 bases, in that order; junction bases with no gene match: 7. Germline values: CDR1 LGHNT, CDR2 FRNRAP. CDR3 DNA: TGTGCTAGTGGTTTGGGGATACTAGCGGGGGCTTCAGATACGCAGTATTTT. Translated: CASGLGILAGASDTQYF.

CDR3 residues: CASSQPGLDEQFF. The CDR3 nucleotides read TGTGCCAGCAGCCAACCGGGACTAGATGAGCAGTTCTTC. V is TRBV28 and J is TRBJ2-1; TRBD2 aligns across 8 bases. V trimming: 6 bases; J trimming: 8 bases; junction bases outside the gene matches: 6. The CDR3 consists of 13 residues. CDR1 is MDHEN, CDR2 SYDVKM, per germline.

The chain carries TRBV19 and TRBJ2-1; 7 bases are a match to TRBD1. The CDR3 is made up of 14 amino acids. Per the germline V gene, CDR1 is LNHDA and CDR2 is SQIVND (reference sequence). The V and J ends lost 8 bases and 3 bases, in that order; junction bases with no gene match: 7. The CDR3 nucleotides read TGTGCCAGTGGACGACAGGGCCTCTACAATGAGCAGTTCTTC. This translates into CASGRQGLYNEQFF. Full variable domain (missing parts from reference TRBV19 and TRBJ2-1): DGGITQSPKYLFRKEGQNVTLSCEQNLNHDAMYWYRQDPGQGLRLIYYSQIVNDFQKGDIAEGYSVSREKKESFPLTVTSAQKNPTAFYLCASGRQGLYNEQFFGPGTRLTVL.

The chain joins TRBV5-4 to TRBJ2-7; tentatively, D is TRBD2 (6 bases). The CDR3 contains 13 residues. Germline lookup yields CDR1 SGHNT and CDR2 YYREEE (reference sequence). V was clipped by 4 bases and J by 3 bases, with 11 bases between them. The CDR3 sequence is CASSLRGLYEQYF. The CDR3 region has the DNA TGTGCCAGCAGCCTTAGGGGACTCTACGAGCAGTACTTC.